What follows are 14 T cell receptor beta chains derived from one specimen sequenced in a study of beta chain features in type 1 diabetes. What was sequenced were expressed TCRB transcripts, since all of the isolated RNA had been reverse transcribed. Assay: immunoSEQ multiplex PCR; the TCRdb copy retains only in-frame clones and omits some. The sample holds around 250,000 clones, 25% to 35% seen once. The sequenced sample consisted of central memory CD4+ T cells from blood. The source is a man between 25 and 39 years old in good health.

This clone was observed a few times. The CDR3 protein is CASTRGDSNYGYTF. CDR3 DNA sequence: TGCGCCAGCACCCGAGGGGACAGCAACTATGGCTACACCTTC. This sequence joins TRBV5-1 and TRBJ1-2; 7 bases line up with TRBD1. CDR3 length: 14 amino acids. The germline CDR1 and CDR2 sequences are SGHRS and YFSETQ. V was clipped by 6 bases and J by 2 bases; unmatched bases: 7.

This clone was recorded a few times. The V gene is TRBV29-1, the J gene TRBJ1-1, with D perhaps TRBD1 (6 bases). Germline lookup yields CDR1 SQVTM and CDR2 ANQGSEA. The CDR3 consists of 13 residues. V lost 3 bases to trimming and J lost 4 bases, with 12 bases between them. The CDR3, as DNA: TGCAGCGTTGATCAGGCGGGGGCCACTGAAGCTTTCTTT. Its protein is CSVDQAGATEAFF.

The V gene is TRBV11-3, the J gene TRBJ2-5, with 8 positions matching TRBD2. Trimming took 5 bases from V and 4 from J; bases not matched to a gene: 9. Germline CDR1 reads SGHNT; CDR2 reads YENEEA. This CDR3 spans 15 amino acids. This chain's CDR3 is CASSPGGGRTETQYF. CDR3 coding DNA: TGTGCCAGCAGCCCCGGCGGGGGGCGGACAGAGACCCAGTACTTC.

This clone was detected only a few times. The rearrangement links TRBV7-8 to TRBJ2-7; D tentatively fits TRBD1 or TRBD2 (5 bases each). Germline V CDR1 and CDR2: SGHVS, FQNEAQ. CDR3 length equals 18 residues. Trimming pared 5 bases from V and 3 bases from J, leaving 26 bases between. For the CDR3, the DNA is TGTGCCAGCAGCGCCCTTTACCCGGGACGACGGGAATTCTACGAGCAGTACTTC. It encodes CASSALYPGRREFYEQYF.

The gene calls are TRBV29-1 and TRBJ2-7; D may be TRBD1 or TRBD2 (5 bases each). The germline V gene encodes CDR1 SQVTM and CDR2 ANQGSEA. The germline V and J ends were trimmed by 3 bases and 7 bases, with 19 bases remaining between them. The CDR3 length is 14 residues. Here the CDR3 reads CSVDSSGRAEEQYF. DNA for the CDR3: TGCAGCGTTGATTCCTCGGGGCGAGCCGAAGAGCAGTACTTC.

The CDR3 bases are TGCGCCAGCAGCTCGGGACTAGCGGGGCCAGATACGCAGTATTTT. As protein: CASSSGLAGPDTQYF. The chain is built from TRBV5-1 and TRBJ2-3; 13 bases match TRBD2. This CDR3 comprises 15 residues. CDR1 SGHRS and CDR2 YFSETQ come from the germline V gene. The V gene end was trimmed by 3 bases and the J gene end by 4 bases; junction bases not matched to a gene: 2.

The CDR3 DNA is TGTGCCAGCAGCTCCGGACTAGCGGGAGAGACCCAGTACTTC. Protein: CASSSGLAGETQYF. The chain combines TRBV7-2 with TRBJ2-5; 11 bases fit TRBD2. J was trimmed by 4 bases and V by 4 bases; bases with no gene match: 2. Germline V gives CDR1 SGHTA, CDR2 FQGNSA. The CDR3 spans 14 residues. The full variable domain, completed using reference TRBV7-2 and TRBJ2-5, is GAGVSQSPSNKVTEKGKDVELRCDPISGHTALYWYRQSLGQGLEFLIYFQGNSAPDKSGLPSDRFSAERTGGSVSTLTIQRTQQEDSAVYLCASSSGLAGETQYFGPGTRLLVL.

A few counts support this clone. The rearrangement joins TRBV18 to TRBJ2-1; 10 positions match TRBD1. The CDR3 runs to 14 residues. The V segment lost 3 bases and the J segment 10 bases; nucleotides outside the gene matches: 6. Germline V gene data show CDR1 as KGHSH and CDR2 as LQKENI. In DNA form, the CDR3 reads TGTGCCAGCTCACCGCCCGGGACAGGGGAGGAGCAGTTCTTC. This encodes CASSPPGTGEEQFF.

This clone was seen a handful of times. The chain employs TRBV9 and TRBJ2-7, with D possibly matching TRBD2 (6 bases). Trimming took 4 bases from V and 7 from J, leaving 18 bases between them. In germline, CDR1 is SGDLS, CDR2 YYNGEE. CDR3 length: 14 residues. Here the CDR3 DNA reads TGTGCCAGCAGCCCGGACCGGGAGTCGGGTGAGCAGTACTTC. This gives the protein CASSPDRESGEQYF.

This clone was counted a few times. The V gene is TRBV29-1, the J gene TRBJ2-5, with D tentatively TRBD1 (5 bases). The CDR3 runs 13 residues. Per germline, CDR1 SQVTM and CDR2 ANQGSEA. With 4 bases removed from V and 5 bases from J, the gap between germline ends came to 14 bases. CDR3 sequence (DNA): TGCAGCGTTGGAGACAGAAGCCCGGAGACCCAGTACTTC. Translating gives CSVGDRSPETQYF.

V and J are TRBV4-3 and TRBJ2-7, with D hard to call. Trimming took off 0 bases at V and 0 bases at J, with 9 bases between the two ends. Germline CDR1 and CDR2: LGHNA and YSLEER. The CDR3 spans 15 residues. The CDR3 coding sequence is TGCGCCAGCAGCCAAGAGGTCACCAACTCCTACGAGCAGTACTTC. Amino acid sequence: CASSQEVTNSYEQYF.

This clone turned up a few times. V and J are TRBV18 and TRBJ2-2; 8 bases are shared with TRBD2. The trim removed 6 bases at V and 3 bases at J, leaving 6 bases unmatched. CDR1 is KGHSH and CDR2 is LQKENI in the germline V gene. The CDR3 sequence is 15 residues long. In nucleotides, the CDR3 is TGTGCCAGCTCCCTATTACTAGCGGACACCGGGGAGCTGTTTTTT. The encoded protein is CASSLLLADTGELFF.

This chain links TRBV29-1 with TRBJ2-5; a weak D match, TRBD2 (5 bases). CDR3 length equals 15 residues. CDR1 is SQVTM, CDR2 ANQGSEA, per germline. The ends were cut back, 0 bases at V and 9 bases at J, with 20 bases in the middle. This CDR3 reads CSVEERAVRTGPQYF. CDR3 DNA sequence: TGCAGCGTTGAAGAGAGGGCAGTCCGAACTGGACCCCAGTACTTC.

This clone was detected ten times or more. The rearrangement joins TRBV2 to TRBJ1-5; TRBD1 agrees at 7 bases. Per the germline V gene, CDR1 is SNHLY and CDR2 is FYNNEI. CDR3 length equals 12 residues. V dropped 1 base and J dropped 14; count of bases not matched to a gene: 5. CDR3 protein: CASSEEQGTKHF. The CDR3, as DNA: TGTGCCAGCAGTGAAGAACAGGGGACGAAGCATTTT.